The source of this TCR beta chain is a study of T-cell reconstitution after alpha-beta-depleted transplantation in children. Overall study findings and caveats: Several hundred expanded graft clones reportedly supplied alpha-beta T cells about two months after transplant. Surviving recipient cells, namely T cells and thymic progenitors, were the source of high day-60 TCRbeta diversity in some patients. One year after transplant, T-cell counts and diversity came mostly from newly produced T cells.

Unique molecular identifiers were incorporated when the TCRbeta library was constructed. Using its own MiXCR run on the PCR reads, TCRdb lists one record per CDR3 protein. The table includes 200,000 to 250,000 distinct CDR3 sequences, around 9.9% detected once. The CDR3 totals 15 residues. The germline V gene has CDR1 SGHAT and CDR2 FQNNGV. Comment on this clonotype: Its antigen is unknown. This could be a read error, since a much larger clone is one nucleotide away.

The specimen was PBMCs, collected before TCRalphabeta/CD19-depleted stem cell transplant. The source of this sequence is a child less than two years old with acute myeloid leukemia, due to receive a stem cell transplant. This rearrangement joins TRBV11-2 to TRBJ2-1; weak D call: TRBD2 (6 bases). For the CDR3, the DNA is TGTGCCAACAGCTTACGGAGGGCCTCTGCCGCTGAGCAGTTCTTC. Residues: CANSLRRASAAEQFF. Together with reference TRBV11-2 and TRBJ2-1, the CDR3 gives the full variable domain: EAGVAQSPRYKIIEKRQSVAFWCNPISGHATLYWYQQILGQGPKLLIQFQNNGVVDDSQLPKDRFSAERLKGVDSTLKIQPAKLEDSAVYLCANSLRRASAAEQFFGPGTRLTVL.